This T cell receptor beta chain was identified in a study of cytotoxic CD8 clonotypes in ibrutinib-treated CLL. Findings and limits, study-wide: The study found clonality rose at ibrutinib response, then fell toward baseline at progression. Clonality measured at baseline exceeded age-matched healthy donors, tracking circulating CD8+ T-cell counts.

This clone was observed once. The antigen is unknown. The table came from immunoSEQ multiplex PCR; TCRdb's copy has only in-frame clones and leaves some out. Among 20,000 to 25,000 clones listed, over 70% were seen once. The TCR sequence derives from a human donor with chronic lymphocytic leukemia. The sample in question was PBMCs, obtained before ibrutinib treatment.

CDR3 in amino acids: CASALQGKISYEQYF. CDR3 nucleotides: TGTGCCAGCGCGCTTCAGGGGAAGATCTCCTACGAGCAGTACTTC. The genes are TRBV6-5 and TRBJ2-7, with D possibly TRBD1 on 6 matching bases. This CDR3 has 15 amino acids. Germline lookup yields CDR1 MNHEY and CDR2 SVGAGI. V dropped 8 bases and J dropped 0 bases, with 17 bases sitting between them.